The clone carrying this T cell receptor (beta chain) was detected only once. The CDR3 covers 14 residues. The data were taken from a study of TIL therapy for anti-PD-1-resistant metastatic lung cancer. The libraries were made with immunoSEQ v3. Each library reached roughly 1.9 million read pairs, or 5-6 million at deep level. Produced via immunoSEQ multiplex PCR; TCRdb's table is partial and in-frame only. This sample yields 45,000 to 50,000 clones, of which less than 85% are seen a single time; 5.5% to 6% belongs to the top ten. The time point was: pre-treatment sample, taken before nivolumab and TIL therapy. The tumor samples were excised metastases, mostly pleural nodules or supraclavicular lymph nodes. Patients were adults with stage 4 NSCLC.

This receptor was identified in a person between 30 and 79 years old with non-small cell lung cancer. The sample in question was tumor tissue, obtained at baseline. The chain combines TRBV21-1 with TRBJ2-7. TRBV21-1 is a pseudogene segment. The CDR3 is CASSEADRFGEQYF. DNA of the CDR3: TGTGCCAGCAGCGAGGCGGACCGATTTGGGGAGCAGTACTTC.